Detailed here is one T cell receptor (beta chain). Its target is not known. CDR1 LNHDA and CDR2 SQIVND come from the germline V gene (reference sequence). This CDR3 spans 14 amino acids. The germline V and J ends were trimmed by 3 bases and 5 bases, with 10 bases remaining between them. Use of 60 Vbeta and 13 Jbeta primers characterized the PCR. Sequencing used immunoSEQ multiplex PCR; TCRdb keeps in-frame clones, though not all of them. The sample lists under 200,000 clones, less than 80% occurring once. This sample was included in a study of cytomegalovirus exposure and HLA in healthy donors. Regarding the study as a whole: In a later analysis, TCR beta V- and J-gene trimming showed a link to a missense DCLRE1C variant. Prediction of most subjects' HLA-A and HLA-B alleles by TCR beta sequences was reportedly accurate. It is likely that the observed cluster of highly shared sequence variants was a sequencing artifact.

The TCR originated in a man in his forties in good health and CMV-seronegative. V and J are TRBV19 and TRBJ2-2; unclear D gene. The sample was PBMCs. CDR3 DNA: TGTGCCAGTAGTATTTCCCATACTACCGGGGAGCTGTTTTTT. Translating it yields CASSISHTTGELFF.